These 31 T cell receptor beta chains were all obtained from the same sample, sequenced in a study of shared clonotypes between healthy human individuals. Here immunoSEQ multiplex PCR was the method, and the copy in TCRdb shows in-frame clones only, minus some. The table lists some 470,000 clones, approximately 80% of them singletons. Material: PBMCs. All receptors come from a woman in her forties in good health. Some clones in this sample may be carry-over from other donors' samples.

A remark on this clone: At the DNA level, this CDR3 is encoded by other sequences in the same sample as well. This chain uses TRBV15 with TRBJ2-7, with 10 nucleotides matching TRBD2. This CDR3 region has 16 residues. Germline assignment: CDR1 LNHNV and CDR2 YYDKDF (reference sequence). V dropped 0 bases and J dropped 4; count of bases not matched to a gene: 6. The CDR3 DNA sequence: TGTGCCACCAGCAGAGATTTAACTAGCGGGACGTACGAGCAGTACTTC. It codes for CATSRDLTSGTYEQYF.

The V gene is TRBV11-3, the J gene TRBJ2-5, with TRBD1 identical over 7 bases. CDR3 length: 15 residues. The V gene end was trimmed by 5 bases and the J gene end by 2 bases; junction bases not matched to a gene: 8. Germline V gene lookup returns CDR1 SGHNT and CDR2 YENEEA. CDR3 loop: CASSTGTVRQETQYF. CDR3 sequence (DNA): TGTGCCAGCAGCACGGGGACAGTTCGACAAGAGACCCAGTACTTC.

In this sample, this clone turned up once. This rearrangement joins TRBV7-2 to TRBJ2-5, with 7 nucleotides matching TRBD1. The CDR3 sequence is 14 residues long. Germline CDR1 SGHTA, CDR2 FQGNSA. The V and J ends lost 4 bases and 3 bases, in that order; junction bases with no gene match: 5. The CDR3 DNA reads as TGTGCCAGCAGCTCCAGGACAGGCGAAGAGACCCAGTACTTC. This sequence encodes CASSSRTGEETQYF.

This clone has only one observation. The rearrangement links TRBV5-6 to TRBJ2-1; 7 positions agree with TRBD2. V dropped 0 bases and J dropped 8; count of bases not matched to a gene: 11. The V gene's germline CDR1 is SGHDT and CDR2 YYEEEE. The CDR3 covers 16 residues. CDR3 bases: TGTGCCAGCAGCTTGGCCGGTGGACTAGTGGAGGATGAGCAGTTCTTC. It codes for CASSLAGGLVEDEQFF. Variable domain in full (rest from reference TRBV5-6 and TRBJ2-1): DAGVTQSPTHLIKTRGQQVTLRCSPKSGHDTVSWYQQALGQGPQFIFQYYEEEERQRGNFPDRFSGHQFPNYSSELNVNALLLGDSALYLCASSLAGGLVEDEQFFGPGTRLTVL.

V usage is TRBV28 and J usage is TRBJ2-3; TRBD2 might be the D (5 bases). Germline CDR1 reads MDHEN; CDR2 reads SYDVKM. Deletions cut 3 bases from V and 3 bases from J, with 16 bases between. The CDR3 is made up of 16 amino acids. CDR3 amino acids: CASSLPHRDWTDTQYF. The CDR3 coding sequence is TGTGCCAGCAGTTTGCCCCACCGGGATTGGACAGATACGCAGTATTTT.

The rearrangement links TRBV9 to TRBJ2-2; D gene unclear. Per the germline V gene, CDR1 is SGDLS and CDR2 is YYNGEE. V was clipped by 0 bases and J by 6 bases, with 12 bases between them. The CDR3 runs to 15 residues. This CDR3 is CASSVGRLVAGELFF. CDR3 bases: TGTGCCAGCAGCGTAGGGCGGTTGGTTGCCGGGGAGCTGTTTTTT.

The chain couples TRBV10-3 to TRBJ2-7, with D maybe TRBD2 (5 bases). The CDR3 length is 12 residues. Germline loops: CDR1 ENHRY, CDR2 SYGVKD. V lost 10 bases and J 0 bases, leaving 10 bases between the germline ends. The CDR3, as DNA: TGTGCCACGGGGAGAGTCTCCTACGAGCAGTACTTC. Translation: CATGRVSYEQYF.

Remarks on this clone: A much larger clone is a single base away; this may be a read error. The chain is built from TRBV13 and TRBJ2-7; 10 bases fit TRBD2. Trimming removed 5 bases from V and 3 bases from J; junction bases left unmatched: 7. The germline V gene encodes CDR1 PRHDT and CDR2 FYEKMQ (reference sequence). The CDR3 is made up of 15 amino acids. This CDR3 is CASSPGLAEGYEQYF. In nucleotides, the CDR3 is TGTGCCAGCAGCCCCGGACTAGCGGAAGGCTACGAGCAGTACTTC.

The V gene is TRBV6-5, the J gene TRBJ1-1; D remains ambiguous. The CDR3 covers 11 residues. V dropped 6 bases and J dropped 2 bases, with 4 bases sitting between them. CDR1 MNHEY and CDR2 SVGAGI come from the germline V gene. The CDR3 DNA reads as TGTGCCAGCAGCCGTAACACTGAAGCTTTCTTT. Encoded protein: CASSRNTEAFF.

The CDR3 sequence: CASSLTGGTEAFF. CDR3 nucleotides: TGTGCCAGCAGCTTAACGGGGGGAACTGAAGCTTTCTTT. This chain uses TRBV7-3 with TRBJ1-1; maybe TRBD1 (5 bases). CDR1 SGHTA and CDR2 FQGTGA come from the germline V gene. Trimming cost V 0 bases and J 5 bases, with 7 bases left between them. The CDR3 is made up of 13 amino acids.

The chain carries TRBV4-3 and TRBJ2-7; no clear D gene. The CDR3 extends over 16 amino acids. Germline CDR1 is LGHNA and CDR2 is YSLEER. Trimming took 1 base from V and 1 from J, leaving 14 bases between them. The CDR3 sequence: CASSQGVGFGSYEQYF. For the CDR3, the DNA is TGCGCCAGCAGCCAAGGGGTCGGTTTCGGTTCCTACGAGCAGTACTTC.

This CDR3 is CASSLGDVAKNIQYF. The CDR3 DNA is TGTGCCAGCAGCTTGGGAGATGTGGCCAAAAACATTCAGTACTTC. This chain joins TRBV7-9 and TRBJ2-4; possible D gene TRBD2, 5 bases. The CDR3 length is 15 residues. From germline, CDR1 is SEHNR and CDR2 FQNEAQ (reference sequence). V dropped 3 bases and J dropped 1 base, with 10 bases sitting between them.

This clone was found a few times. V is TRBV4-3 and J is TRBJ2-3; D unclear. V shed 0 bases and J shed 3 bases, with 16 bases lying between them. The CDR3 sequence is 17 residues long. The germline V gene encodes CDR1 LGHNA and CDR2 YSLEER. The CDR3 DNA reads as TGCGCCAGCAGCCAAGATCGTGTGAGGTATGCAACAGATACGCAGTATTTT. Amino acids: CASSQDRVRYATDTQYF.

The count of this clone is one. The J gene is TRBJ2-2, the V gene TRBV25-1; unclear D gene. The V and J ends lost 3 bases and 1 base respectively, with 6 bases between them. Looked up from germline, CDR1 is MGHDK and CDR2 is SYGVNS. The CDR3 runs to 14 residues. The CDR3 protein is CASSDTRNTGELFF. The CDR3 DNA is TGTGCCAGCAGTGATACCAGGAACACCGGGGAGCTGTTTTTT.

This clone showed up just a few times. The chain is built from TRBV9 and TRBJ2-5; 8 bases line up with TRBD1. The germline CDR1 and CDR2 sequences are SGDLS and YYNGEE. CDR3 length equals 17 residues. The J segment lost 4 bases and the V segment lost 4 bases, leaving 15 bases of the junction unmatched. The CDR3 DNA reads as TGTGCCAGCAGCCTTCAGCCGATCGGGACAGGCCTAGAGACCCAGTACTTC. Its protein is CASSLQPIGTGLETQYF.

The chain carries TRBV7-3 and TRBJ2-1; D could derive from TRBD1 or TRBD2 (5 bases each). The ends were cut back, 5 bases at V and 0 bases at J, with 11 bases in the middle. CDR1 and CDR2 from the germline V gene are SGHTA and FQGTGA. This CDR3 is built from 15 residues. DNA for the CDR3: TGTGCCAGCAGCCCCGTCGGGGCCTCCTACAATGAGCAGTTCTTC. This codes for CASSPVGASYNEQFF.

A single count supports this clone. The rearrangement joins TRBV6-1 to TRBJ2-7; 7 bases are a match to TRBD2. CDR3 length equals 13 residues. Germline V lookup: CDR1 MNHNS, CDR2 SASEGT. V was clipped by 3 bases and J by 4 bases; unmatched bases: 3. The CDR3 loop is CASSEGTKYEQYF. The CDR3 region has the DNA TGTGCCAGCAGTGAGGGGACTAAATACGAGCAGTACTTC.

This chain connects TRBV7-8 to TRBJ2-1; D gene unclear. Per the germline V gene, CDR1 is SGHVS and CDR2 is FQNEAQ. Between the trimmed V and J ends, which lost 5 bases and 0 bases, there was a span of 5 bases. The CDR3 extends over 13 amino acids. This CDR3 is CASSPISYNEQFF. The CDR3 DNA reads TGTGCCAGCAGCCCTATCTCCTACAATGAGCAGTTCTTC.

This chain links TRBV28 with TRBJ1-5; no clear D. The ends were cut back, 6 bases at V and 4 bases at J, with 7 bases in the middle. Per the germline V gene, CDR1 is MDHEN and CDR2 is SYDVKM. The CDR3 loop spans 12 amino acids. The CDR3 here is CASRAANQPQHF. Written as DNA, the CDR3 is TGTGCCAGCAGGGCAGCAAATCAGCCCCAGCATTTT.

J is TRBJ2-3 and V is TRBV5-1, with TRBD2 matching 12 bases. J lost 4 bases, V lost 3 bases, and 12 bases had no gene match. This CDR3 has 18 residues. Germline values: CDR1 SGHRS, CDR2 YFSETQ. CDR3 nucleotide sequence: TGCGCCAGCAGCTCGCAGCCCCTAGCGGGAGGGAAGGCAGATACGCAGTATTTT. Its protein product is CASSSQPLAGGKADTQYF. Variable domain in full (rest from reference TRBV5-1 and TRBJ2-3): KAGVTQTPRYLIKTRGQQVTLSCSPISGHRSVSWYQQTPGQGLQFLFEYFSETQRNKGNFPGRFSGRQFSNSRSEMNVSTLELGDSALYLCASSSQPLAGGKADTQYFGPGTRLTVL.

This chain links TRBV6-1 with TRBJ2-3; no reliable D call. The V end was cut by 4 bases, the J end by 2 bases, with 10 bases between. The CDR3 has 14 residues. Germline lookup yields CDR1 MNHNS and CDR2 SASEGT. CDR3 loop: CASSVPEDTDTQYF. The DNA for the CDR3 is TGTGCCAGCAGTGTCCCAGAAGACACAGATACGCAGTATTTT.

This clone has a handful of counts. J is TRBJ1-6 and V is TRBV4-1, with D uncertain. The V end lost 3 bases, the J end lost 13 bases, and 10 bases lay between the germline ends. From germline, CDR1 is MGHRA and CDR2 YSYEKL. The CDR3 spans 12 residues. This chain's CDR3 is CASSQDFSPLHF. Here the CDR3 DNA reads TGCGCCAGCAGCCAGGATTTCTCGCCCCTCCACTTT.

The chain is built from TRBV2 and TRBJ2-7, with TRBD2 identical over 9 bases. The J segment lost 2 bases and the V segment lost 2 bases, leaving 7 bases of the junction unmatched. This CDR3 spans 16 amino acids. CDR1 is SNHLY and CDR2 is FYNNEI in the germline V gene. CDR3 DNA: TGTGCCAGCAGTGAATTCCTGGCGGGAGGGCCCTACGAGCAGTACTTC. This gives the protein CASSEFLAGGPYEQYF.

This clone occurred once. This CDR3 is also generated by other DNA sequences in the sample. The CDR3 nucleotides are TGTGCCAGCTCCCCGGGGGGGGGCACTGAAGCTTTCTTT. Amino acids: CASSPGGGTEAFF. The chain combines TRBV28 with TRBJ1-1, with a possible D match to TRBD1 (5 bases). V was shortened by 8 bases and J by 4 bases, with 14 bases between the two germline ends. CDR1 is MDHEN and CDR2 is SYDVKM in the germline V gene. The CDR3 totals 13 residues.

The chain carries TRBV5-1 and TRBJ2-1; D is tentatively TRBD1 or TRBD2 (5 bases each). There are 15 residues in the CDR3. Germline values: CDR1 SGHRS, CDR2 YFSETQ. V shed 2 bases and J shed 7 bases, with 16 bases lying between them. CDR3 DNA: TGCGCCAGCAGCTTTAACTACTTTGAGGGGAATGAGCAGTTCTTC. This gives the protein CASSFNYFEGNEQFF.

The chain employs TRBV19 and TRBJ2-3; 7 bases map to TRBD2. The CDR3 totals 14 residues. V lost 4 bases and J lost 7; bases outside the gene matches: 8. Germline values: CDR1 LNHDA, CDR2 SQIVND (reference sequence). CDR3 residues: CASSTERGGNTQYF. As DNA, the CDR3 is TGTGCCAGTAGTACCGAGCGGGGTGGGAATACGCAGTATTTT. Using reference TRBV19 and TRBJ2-3 for the parts outside the CDR3, the full variable domain is DGGITQSPKYLFRKEGQNVTLSCEQNLNHDAMYWYRQDPGQGLRLIYYSQIVNDFQKGDIAEGYSVSREKKESFPLTVTSAQKNPTAFYLCASSTERGGNTQYFGPGTRLTVL.

The chain links TRBV5-1 to TRBJ2-7; TRBD1 matches 7 bases. The junction had 9 bases not matched to a gene; V was cut back by 5 bases and J by 1 base. This CDR3 contains 15 residues. Germline values: CDR1 SGHRS, CDR2 YFSETQ. The CDR3 protein is CASSYRGVRSYEQYF. CDR3 sequence (DNA): TGCGCCAGCAGTTACAGGGGTGTTAGGTCCTACGAGCAGTACTTC.

This sequence joins TRBV7-2 and TRBJ2-7; 9 bases match TRBD1. J lost 5 bases, V lost 5 bases, and 7 bases had no gene match. Germline V gene sequence: CDR1 SGHTA, CDR2 FQGNSA. The length of the CDR3 is 14 residues. The CDR3 DNA follows: TGTGCCAGCAGCCCGACAGGGGGTGTCCACGAGCAGTACTTC. Protein product: CASSPTGGVHEQYF.

The chain carries TRBV7-3 and TRBJ1-1; D unresolved. CDR1 is SGHTA, CDR2 FQGTGA, per germline. The ends were cut back, 2 bases at V and 3 bases at J, with 10 bases in the middle. The CDR3 consists of 14 residues. The CDR3 nucleotides are TGTGCCAGCAGCTTAGGGCGGGAGGACACTGAAGCTTTCTTT. Translation gives CASSLGREDTEAFF.

This clone was counted between two and nine times. The V and J genes are TRBV7-2 and TRBJ2-1; D is unresolved. Germline V lookup: CDR1 SGHTA, CDR2 FQGNSA. The CDR3 runs 15 residues. The V gene lost 2 bases and the J gene lost 0 bases, with 8 bases spanning the gap. CDR3 bases: TGTGCCAGCAGCTTAAACTACGGCTCCTACAATGAGCAGTTCTTC. Translating gives CASSLNYGSYNEQFF.

At least ten counts were recorded for this clone. The chain employs TRBV30 and TRBJ2-7, with D perhaps matching TRBD1 (5 bases). Germline CDR1 GTSNPN, CDR2 SVGIG (reference sequence). The CDR3 is 12 residues long. Written as DNA, the CDR3 is TGTTCTACCGGGCAGGGAACCTACGAGCAGTACTTC. It translates to CSTGQGTYEQYF. Full variable domain (remainder filled in from reference TRBV30 and TRBJ2-7): SQTIHQWPATLVQPVGSPLSLECTVEGTSNPNLYWYRQAAGRGLQLLFYSVGIGQISSEVPQNLSASRPQDRQFILSSKKLLLSDSGFYLCSTGQGTYEQYFGPGTRLTVT.